This T cell receptor beta chain was recovered during a study of cytomegalovirus exposure and HLA in healthy donors. The table came from immunoSEQ multiplex PCR; TCRdb's copy has only in-frame clones and leaves some out. Of 150,000 to 200,000 clones in the sample, around nine tenths were seen once. V shed 6 bases, J shed 4 bases, and the junction held 3 bases outside the gene matches. The CDR3 loop spans 14 amino acids. Germline values: CDR1 LNHNV, CDR2 YYDKDF (reference sequence). Sequences were obtained from PBMCs. This sequence joins TRBV15 and TRBJ2-2, with 9 bases lining up with TRBD2. The source is a young man in good health and CMV-seropositive. This CDR3 reads CATRWRGGTGELFF. The CDR3 coding sequence is TGTGCCACCAGGTGGCGGGGGGGCACCGGGGAGCTGTTTTTT.